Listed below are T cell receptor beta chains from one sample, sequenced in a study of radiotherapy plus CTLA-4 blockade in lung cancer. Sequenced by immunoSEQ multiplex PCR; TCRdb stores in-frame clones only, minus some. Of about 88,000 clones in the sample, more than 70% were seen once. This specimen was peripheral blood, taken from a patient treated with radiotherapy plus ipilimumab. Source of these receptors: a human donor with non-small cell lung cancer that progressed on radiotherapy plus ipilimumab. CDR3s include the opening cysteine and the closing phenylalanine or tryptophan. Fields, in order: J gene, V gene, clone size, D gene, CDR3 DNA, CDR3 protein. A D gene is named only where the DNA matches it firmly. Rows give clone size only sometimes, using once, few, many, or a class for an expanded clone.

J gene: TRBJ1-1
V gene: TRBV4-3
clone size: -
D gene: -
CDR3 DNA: TGCGCCAGCAGCCAAGATCATAAGGGAGGCACTGAAGCTTTCTTT
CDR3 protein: CASSQDHKGGTEAFF

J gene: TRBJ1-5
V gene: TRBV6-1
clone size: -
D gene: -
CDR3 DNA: TGTGCCAGCAGTGAGCAATGGACAGATAGCAATCAGCCCCAGCATTTT
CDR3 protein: CASSEQWTDSNQPQHF

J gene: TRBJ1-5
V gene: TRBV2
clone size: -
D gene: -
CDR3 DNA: TGTGCCAGCAGCTCAAATTGGGCAAGCAATCAGCCCCAGCATTTT
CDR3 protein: CASSSNWASNQPQHF

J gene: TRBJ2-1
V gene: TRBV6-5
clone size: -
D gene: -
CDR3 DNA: TGTGCCACCCGGGACTTCACCGACGAGCAGTTCTTC
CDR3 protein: CATRDFTDEQFF

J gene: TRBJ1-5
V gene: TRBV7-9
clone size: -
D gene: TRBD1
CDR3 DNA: TGTGCCAGCAGCTTAGCACAGGGGAGCAATCAGCCCCAGCATTTT
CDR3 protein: CASSLAQGSNQPQHF

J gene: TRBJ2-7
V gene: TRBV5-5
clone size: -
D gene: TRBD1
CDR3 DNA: TGTGCCAGCAGCTTGCAGACAGGGGTCGAGCAGTACTTC
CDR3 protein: CASSLQTGVEQYF

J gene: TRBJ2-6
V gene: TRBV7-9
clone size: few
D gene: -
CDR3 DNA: TGTGCCAGCAGCTTTTCAGGGGCGAGCTCTGGGGCCAACGTCCTGACTTTC
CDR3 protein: CASSFSGASSGANVLTF

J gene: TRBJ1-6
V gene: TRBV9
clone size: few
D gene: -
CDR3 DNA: TGTGCCAGCAGCCTAGGAATGGTGTATTCACCCCTCCACTTT
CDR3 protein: CASSLGMVYSPLHF

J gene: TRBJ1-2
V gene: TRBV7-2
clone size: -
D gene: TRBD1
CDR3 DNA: TGTGCCAGCAGCACTAGGGACAGGGCCGACTATGGCTACACCTTC
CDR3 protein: CASSTRDRADYGYTF

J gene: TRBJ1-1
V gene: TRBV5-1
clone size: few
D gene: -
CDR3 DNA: TGCGCCAGTTTCCCGGGACCGATGGGAGATGAAGCTTTCTTT
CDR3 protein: CASFPGPMGDEAFF

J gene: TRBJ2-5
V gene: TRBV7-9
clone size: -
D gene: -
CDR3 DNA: TGTGCCAGCAGCCCCCAGACAGGAGGGGTAGAGGAGACCCAGTACTTC
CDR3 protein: CASSPQTGGVEETQYF

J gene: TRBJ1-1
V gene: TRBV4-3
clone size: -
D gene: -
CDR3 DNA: TGCGCCAACAGCCCAGCGGGGACCCGGGGGAACACTGAAGCTTTCTTT
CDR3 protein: CANSPAGTRGNTEAFF

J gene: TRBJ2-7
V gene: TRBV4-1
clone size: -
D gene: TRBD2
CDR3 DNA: TGCGCCAGCAGCCAAGGGGGACTAGCGGGGATTTACGAGCAGTACTTC
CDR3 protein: CASSQGGLAGIYEQYF

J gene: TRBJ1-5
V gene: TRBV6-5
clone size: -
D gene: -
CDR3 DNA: TGTGCCAGCAGTGAAGTCCCTCATCAGCCCCAGCATTTT
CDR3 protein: CASSEVPHQPQHF

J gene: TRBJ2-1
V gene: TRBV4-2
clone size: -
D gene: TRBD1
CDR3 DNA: TGTGCCAGCAGCCAAGGGACAGGGTTAAATGAGCAGTTCTTC
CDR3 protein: CASSQGTGLNEQFF

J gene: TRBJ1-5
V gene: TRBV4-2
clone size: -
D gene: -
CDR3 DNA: TGTGCCAGCAGCCAAGAAAGGGCGTACAATCAGCCCCAGCATTTT
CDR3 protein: CASSQERAYNQPQHF

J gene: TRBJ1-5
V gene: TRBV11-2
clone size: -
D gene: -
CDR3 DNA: TGTGCCAGCAGCCGCGGGGCGAACCGCAATCAGCCCCAGCATTTT
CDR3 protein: CASSRGANRNQPQHF

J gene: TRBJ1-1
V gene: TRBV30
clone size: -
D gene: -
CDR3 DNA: TGTGCCTGGAGTGTCTTAGGGGTTGAAGCTTTCTTT
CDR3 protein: CAWSVLGVEAFF

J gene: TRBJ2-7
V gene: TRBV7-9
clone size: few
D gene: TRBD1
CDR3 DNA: TGTGCCAGCAGCCTGGGACAGGGCAATTTGTACGAGCAGTACTTC
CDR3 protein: CASSLGQGNLYEQYF

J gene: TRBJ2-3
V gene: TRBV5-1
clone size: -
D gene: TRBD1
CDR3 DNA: TGCGCCAGCAGACCCGGACAGGGGGTATCGTGGGATACGCAGTATTTT
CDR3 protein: CASRPGQGVSWDTQYF

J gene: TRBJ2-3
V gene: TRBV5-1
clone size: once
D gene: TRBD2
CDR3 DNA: TGCGCCAGCAGCCGCGGGACTAGCGGGAGGCCGAGCGCAGATACGCAGTATTTT
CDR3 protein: CASSRGTSGRPSADTQYF

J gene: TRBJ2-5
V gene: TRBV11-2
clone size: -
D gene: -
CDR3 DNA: TGTGCCAGCAGCTTAGTCTTGGGGAGTCGGGAGACCCAGTACTTC
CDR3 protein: CASSLVLGSRETQYF

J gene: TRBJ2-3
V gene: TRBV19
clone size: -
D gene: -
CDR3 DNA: TGTGCCAGTAGTATTGGAGACGAACGTGCAGATACGCAGTATTTT
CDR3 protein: CASSIGDERADTQYF

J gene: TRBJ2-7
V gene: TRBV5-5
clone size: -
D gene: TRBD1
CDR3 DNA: TGTGCCAGCAGCGCTAGTCGGACAGGCCCTAGCTCCTACGAGCAGTACTTC
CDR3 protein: CASSASRTGPSSYEQYF

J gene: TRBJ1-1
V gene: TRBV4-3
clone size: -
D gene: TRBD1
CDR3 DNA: TGCGCCAGCAGCCAAGATGGAGGGACAGGGAACACTGAAGCTTTCTTT
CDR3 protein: CASSQDGGTGNTEAFF

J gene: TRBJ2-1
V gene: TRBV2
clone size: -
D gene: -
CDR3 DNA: TGTGCCAGCAGTGAGCGGGTTTCCTACAATGAGCAGTTCTTC
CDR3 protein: CASSERVSYNEQFF

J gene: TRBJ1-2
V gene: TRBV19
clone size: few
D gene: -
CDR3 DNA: TGTGCCAGTAGTACAGGGTATTCGGGCTACACCTTC
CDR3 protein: CASSTGYSGYTF

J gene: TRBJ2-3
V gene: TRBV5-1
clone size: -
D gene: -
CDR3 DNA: TGCGCCAGCAGCTTGGGACAAATCACAGATACGCAGTATTTT
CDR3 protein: CASSLGQITDTQYF

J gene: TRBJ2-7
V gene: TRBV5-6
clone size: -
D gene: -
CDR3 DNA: TGTGCCAGCAGCTTTGATCACGAGCAGTACTTC
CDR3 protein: CASSFDHEQYF

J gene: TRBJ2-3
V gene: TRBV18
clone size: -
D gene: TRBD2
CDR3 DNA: TGTGCCAGCTCACCAGGGACTAGCGGGACCACAGATACGCAGTATTTT
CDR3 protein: CASSPGTSGTTDTQYF

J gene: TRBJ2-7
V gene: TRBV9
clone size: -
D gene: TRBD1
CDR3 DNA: TGTGCCAGCAGCGGATCCCGGGACAGAGGGCACGAGCAGTACTTC
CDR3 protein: CASSGSRDRGHEQYF

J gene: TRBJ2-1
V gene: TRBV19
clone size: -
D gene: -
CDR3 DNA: TGTGCCAGTAGTAGCGGGACCTACAATGAGCAGTTCTTC
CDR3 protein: CASSSGTYNEQFF

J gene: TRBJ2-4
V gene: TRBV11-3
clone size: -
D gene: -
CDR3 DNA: TGTGCCAGCAGCTTAGGACGCCAAAACATTCAGTACTTC
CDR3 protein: CASSLGRQNIQYF

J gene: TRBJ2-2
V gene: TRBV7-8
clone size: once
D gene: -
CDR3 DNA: TGTGCCAGCTATAACGGGGAGCTGTTTTTT
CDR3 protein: CASYNGELFF

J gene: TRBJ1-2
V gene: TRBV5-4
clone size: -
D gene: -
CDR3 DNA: TGTGCCAGCAGCTTGGACAGCTATGGCTACACCTTC
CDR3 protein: CASSLDSYGYTF

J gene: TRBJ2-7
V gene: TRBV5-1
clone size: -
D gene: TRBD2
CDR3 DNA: TGCGCCAGCAAGTCGAGTAGCGGGAGTGGGCGGGTGCAGTACTTC
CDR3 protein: CASKSSSGSGRVQYF

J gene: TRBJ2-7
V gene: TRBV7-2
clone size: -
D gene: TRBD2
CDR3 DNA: TGTGCCAGCAGCTTTGCTAGCGGTAGCTACGAGCAGTACTTC
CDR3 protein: CASSFASGSYEQYF

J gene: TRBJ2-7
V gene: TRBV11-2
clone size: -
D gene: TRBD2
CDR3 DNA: TGTGCCAGCAGCCTCGGACTAGCGGGTTCCTACGAGCAGTACTTC
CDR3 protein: CASSLGLAGSYEQYF

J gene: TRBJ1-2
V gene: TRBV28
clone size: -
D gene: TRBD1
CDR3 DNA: TGTGCCAGCAGCCCTCAGGGGGGCCGTTCTGGCTACACCTTC
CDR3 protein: CASSPQGGRSGYTF

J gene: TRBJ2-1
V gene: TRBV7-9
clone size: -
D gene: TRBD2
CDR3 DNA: TGTGCCAGCAGCTTAGTTGGGACTAGCGGGCTAGCAAAGTTCTTC
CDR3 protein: CASSLVGTSGLAKFF

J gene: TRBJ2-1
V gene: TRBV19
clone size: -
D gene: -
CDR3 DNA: TGTGCCAGTAGTACGCAGGTGCACAATGAGCAGTTCTTC
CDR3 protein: CASSTQVHNEQFF

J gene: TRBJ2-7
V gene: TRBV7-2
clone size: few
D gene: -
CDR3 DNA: TGTGCCAGCAGCTCTCATCAGGGCTCCTACGAGCAGTACTTC
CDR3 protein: CASSSHQGSYEQYF

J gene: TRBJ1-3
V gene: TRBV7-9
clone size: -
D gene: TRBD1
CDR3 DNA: TGTGCCAGCAGTCCCCTGGGACAGGGGGCCGGAAACACCATATATTTT
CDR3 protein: CASSPLGQGAGNTIYF

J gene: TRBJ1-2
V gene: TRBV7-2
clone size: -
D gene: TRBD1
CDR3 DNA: TGTGCCAGCAGCTTAGGGGGGTGGGACAGGGATGGCTACACCTTC
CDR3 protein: CASSLGGWDRDGYTF

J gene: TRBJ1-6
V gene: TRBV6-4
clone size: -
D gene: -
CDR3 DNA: TGTGCCAGCTACCCCCGGGACACCGACGGGTATAATTCACCCCTCCACTTT
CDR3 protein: CASYPRDTDGYNSPLHF

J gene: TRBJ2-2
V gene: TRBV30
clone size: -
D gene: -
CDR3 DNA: TGTGCCTGGAGTGTAAAATCGAGCACCGGGGAGCTGTTTTTT
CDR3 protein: CAWSVKSSTGELFF

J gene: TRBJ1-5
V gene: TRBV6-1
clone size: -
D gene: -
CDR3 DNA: TGTGCCAGCAGACGGGGGGGGAATCAGCCCCAGCATTTT
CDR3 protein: CASRRGGNQPQHF

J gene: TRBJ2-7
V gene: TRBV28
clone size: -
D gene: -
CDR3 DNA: TGTGCCAGCAGTTTAATGATCGGGGGCAGGGGGTCCCACGAGCAGTACTTC
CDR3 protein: CASSLMIGGRGSHEQYF

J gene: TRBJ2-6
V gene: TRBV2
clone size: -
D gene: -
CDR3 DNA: TGTGCCAGCAACCCTAGGGGGGCTGGGGCCAACGTCCTGACTTTC
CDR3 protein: CASNPRGAGANVLTF

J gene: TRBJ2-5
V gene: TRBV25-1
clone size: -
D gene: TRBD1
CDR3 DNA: TGTGCCAGCAGTGATTTATACCGGGACAGGGGATGGGAGACCCAGTACTTC
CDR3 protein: CASSDLYRDRGWETQYF

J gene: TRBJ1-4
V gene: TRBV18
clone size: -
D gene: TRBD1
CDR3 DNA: TGTGCCAGCTCACCACAGGGGACAGGGTTTGAAAAACTGTTTTTT
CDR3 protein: CASSPQGTGFEKLFF